Sequencing of this T cell receptor beta chain was carried out in a study of OX40 agonist ivuxolimab in advanced cancers. With respect to the entire study: The costimulatory receptor OX40 (CD134) was targeted by ivuxolimab, a fully human IgG2 agonistic monoclonal antibody. Patients were allowed to have had prior anti-PD-1, anti-PD-L1 or anti-CTLA-4 therapy, and around 41% of the dose-escalation patients had previously received checkpoint inhibitors. Intravenous ivuxolimab was administered to patients every 2 weeks at six dose levels: 0.01, 0.1, 0.3, 1.5, 3 and 10 mg/kg. In the dose-escalation cohort, more than 75% of patients were male, and the mean age was approximately 60 years, with a range of about 23 to 80. Three dose-escalation patients achieved partial responses, one with hepatocellular carcinoma and two with cutaneous melanoma. The point of sequencing TCRbeta in the periphery was to test whether ivuxolimab changed TCR sequence diversity and drove clonal T-cell expansion. Among the roughly 50 dose-escalation patients, around 20 had hepatocellular carcinoma, roughly 15 melanoma, 9 renal cell carcinoma and 9 head and neck cancer. The monotherapy dose-escalation portion (N of about 47 patients) of the phase I ivuxolimab trial is reported in the paper.

Patients with a history of autoimmune disease or receiving systemic immunosuppression were excluded from the trial. Peripheral blood for TCR sequencing was drawn from every dose cohort at baseline, at cycle 4 day 1 and at cycle 7 day 1. Samples were obtained from an open-label, multicenter, first-in-human phase I dose-escalation trial of ivuxolimab. Adults with locally advanced or metastatic melanoma, renal cell carcinoma, hepatocellular carcinoma or head and neck squamous cell carcinoma were enrolled in the trial. CD4+ and CD8+ T cells were sorted separately from peripheral blood before TCR sequencing. V sheds 9 bases and J sheds 0 bases, leaving 8 bases between their ends. From cysteine to phenylalanine, the CDR3 is 13 amino acids long. Only the CDR3 part of the read is kept: 39 bases, read in frame from the first base. The germline V gene supplies CDR1 SGHNT and CDR2 YENEEA. As concerns this clone: Its antigen remains unidentified. Base qualities are not recorded, but no much larger clone differs from it by a single base.

The study at large found these results: Partial responders in the 0.1-3.0 mg/kg groups had among the lowest normalized peripheral clonal expansion, especially among CD8+ T cells. Clonal expansion of both CD4+ and CD8+ blood T cells was observed from baseline to week 6 at doses 0.1 to 3.0 mg/kg. The antigen specificity of the clonally expanded peripheral T cells was not determined. Low levels of normalized T-cell clonal expansion were also seen in some patients who did not respond. After ivuxolimab, CD8+ T cells had more expanded clones than CD4+ T cells on average.

Genomic DNA was extracted from sorted cells for sequencing of the TCRbeta CDR3 region. TCRbeta CDR3 regions were sequenced using the immunoSEQ Assay. Sourced from immuneACCESS, this table was stored by TCRdb with only in-frame sequences that have V and J called. A share of the clones is absent; for the studies checked, an unresolved V gene accounts for under half, and the remainder has no known explanation. The sample table records tens of thousands of clones; approximately 83% of these occur just once. The ten largest clones represent approximately 2.8% of the sample. The sequence links TRBV11-3 to TRBJ2-2; matching of 6 bases hints at TRBD1 as the D gene. Sequences were derived from CD4+ or CD8+ T cells sorted from blood, sampled in a trial of the OX40 agonist ivuxolimab. The TCR originated in an adult with an advanced solid tumor such as melanoma, head and neck, liver or kidney cancer. The CDR3 region has the sequence CASGTTNTGELFF. The nucleotide sequence is given as TGTGCCAGTGGGACAACGAACACCGGGGAGCTGTTTTTT.